Listed below are T cell receptor beta chains from one sample, sequenced in a study of T-cell memory formation after mild COVID-19. TCRdb called the 5' RACE reads again in MiXCR, with one record for every CDR3 protein. The sample yields hundreds of thousands of distinct CDR3 sequences, less than 25% seen once. The source material was PBMCs or a T cell subset sorted from them (not recorded which). These receptors came from an adult woman who had mild COVID-19 (a few samples of this study predate the infection). Cell type and time point are not known. Both conserved end residues are part of each CDR3. Fields, in order: V gene, D gene, clone size, J gene, CDR3 DNA, CDR3 protein. A D gene is named only where the DNA matches it firmly. Clone size is given for some rows only: seen once, a few or many times, or a class if the clone is expanded.

TRBV6-2/TRBV6-3	TRBD2	-	TRBJ2-3	TGTGCCAGCAGGACTAGCGGGAGAGCAGATACGCAGTATTTT	CASRTSGRADTQYF
TRBV20-1	-	few	TRBJ1-1	TGCAGTGCTAGAGCTTGGGCGGGTCGTACCGACACTGAAGCTTTCTTT	CSARAWAGRTDTEAFF
TRBV7-2	TRBD1	many	TRBJ2-1	TGTGCCAGCAGCTTAGAGGGGGCGTACAATGAGCAGTTCTTC	CASSLEGAYNEQFF
TRBV5-1	-	few	TRBJ2-7	TGCGCCAGCAGCTTAAGGGGGGCCGAATACGAGCAGTACTTC	CASSLRGAEYEQYF
TRBV4-1	-	-	TRBJ2-3	TGCGCCAGCAGCCAACTACCCGGGGGCACAGATACGCAGTATTTT	CASSQLPGGTDTQYF
TRBV6-7	TRBD1	-	TRBJ2-7	TGTGCCAGCCTTCCGGGACAGGGACCCTACGAGCAGTACTTC	CASLPGQGPYEQYF
TRBV6-1	TRBD1	-	TRBJ2-7	TGTGCCACCCGGATTGGACCGGACAGGGGCTCCTACGAGCAGTACTTC	CATRIGPDRGSYEQYF
TRBV20-1	-	-	TRBJ1-2	TGCAGTGCTCCCCTGGCTCCTAGGCACTATGGCTACACCTTC	CSAPLAPRHYGYTF
TRBV13	TRBD2	few	TRBJ2-2	TGTGCCAGCAGCTTCGAGGGAGGGAAGTACACCGGGGAGCTGTTTTTT	CASSFEGGKYTGELFF
TRBV6-5	TRBD1	few	TRBJ1-2	TGTGCCAGCAGCAGGACAGGGGGCTTCTCCGATGGCTACACCTTC	CASSRTGGFSDGYTF
TRBV6-5	-	few	TRBJ2-3	TGTGCCAGCAGTTTGGACAGCCGAGATACGCAGTATTTT	CASSLDSRDTQYF
TRBV29-1	TRBD2	few	TRBJ2-1	TGCAGCGCTGAACTAGCGGACTACACTAGCTCCTACAATGAGCAGTTCTTC	CSAELADYTSSYNEQFF
TRBV3-1	-	-	TRBJ1-4	TGTGCCAGCAGCTCATGGGGTGAAAAACTGTTTTTT	CASSSWGEKLFF
TRBV7-7	-	many	TRBJ2-5	TGTGCTAGCAGCTTAGGACGGACGATTAGGGGGGAGACCCAGTACTTC	CASSLGRTIRGETQYF
TRBV7-9	-	-	TRBJ1-2	TGTGCCAGCAGCCATCCGGGACTTGAGGCTAACTATGGCTACACCTTC	CASSHPGLEANYGYTF
TRBV3-1	-	-	TRBJ2-1	TGTGCCAGCAGCTTTGCCCCCCACTCTAGCGATGAGCAGTTCTTC	CASSFAPHSSDEQFF
TRBV20-1	-	-	TRBJ2-3	TGCAGTGCTAGTTGGGTCCAAAATACGCAGTATTTT	CSASWVQNTQYF
TRBV18	-	-	TRBJ2-7	TGTGCCAGCTCACCCGGACACAGCTTAGCCCTCTACGAGCAGTACTTC	CASSPGHSLALYEQYF
TRBV15	TRBD1	few	TRBJ2-1	TGTGCCACCAGCAGAAGACAGGGGGGCAATGAGCAGTTCTTC	CATSRRQGGNEQFF
TRBV11-2	-	-	TRBJ2-3	TGTGCCAGCAGCTTAGGGGCCCGGGGAGATACGCAGTATTTT	CASSLGARGDTQYF
TRBV7-2	TRBD2	few	TRBJ2-7	TGTGCCAGCAGCTCCTGGACTAGCGGGAGAGGCGGGCAGTACTTC	CASSSWTSGRGGQYF
TRBV5-1	-	few	TRBJ2-1	TGCGCCAGCAGCTTGGAACTAGCCGTCAATGAGCAGTTCTTC	CASSLELAVNEQFF
TRBV14	-	-	TRBJ2-5	TGTGCCAGCAGCCAAGTAGAACCGGCAACTCAAGAGACCCAGTACTTC	CASSQVEPATQETQYF
TRBV6-2/TRBV6-3	-	many	TRBJ1-5	TGTGCCCACGCGCCACAGGGAACCCAGCCCCAGCATTTT	CAHAPQGTQPQHF
TRBV12-3/TRBV12-4	TRBD1	many	TRBJ2-7	TGTGCCAGCAGTAGAGGGACAGGAACCTACGAGCAGTACTTC	CASSRGTGTYEQYF
TRBV5-1	-	-	TRBJ2-7	TGCGCCAGCAGTCTTAACAATTGGCGTTACGAGCAGTACTTC	CASSLNNWRYEQYF
TRBV24-1	-	-	TRBJ1-2	TGTGCCACCAGTGATTCAACGTTACCCGGAGGCGGCTACACCTTC	CATSDSTLPGGGYTF
TRBV6-1	-	few	TRBJ1-2	TGTGCCAGCAGTGAAATATACAGGAGGTATGGCTACACCTTC	CASSEIYRRYGYTF
TRBV5-1	TRBD1	-	TRBJ1-1	TGCGCCAGCAGCCTCCGGGACAGGAACACTGAAGCTTTCTTT	CASSLRDRNTEAFF